This T cell receptor (beta chain) was captured in a study of cytomegalovirus exposure and HLA in healthy donors. Study details: Prior work identified around 100 million unique TCR beta sequences in 190 million or so T cells. Study-level points and caveats: Association of a missense DCLRE1C variant with TCR beta V- and J-gene trimming was reported in a later analysis. It has been reported that TCR beta sequences accurately predicted the HLA-A and HLA-B alleles of most subjects.

Turning to this clone: Its antigen is not identified.

PCR involved 60 Vbeta and 13 Jbeta primers. Profiling relied on immunoSEQ multiplex PCR, and the TCRdb table lists in-frame clones only, not all of them. Of 150,000 to 200,000 clones in the sample, roughly four fifths were seen once. The material sequenced was PBMCs. The sequence was collected from a woman aged 18-29 years in good health and CMV-seronegative.

This chain's CDR3 is CASSIRQGYYTEAFF. CDR3 coding DNA: TGTGCCAGCAGTATCCGACAGGGGTATTATACTGAAGCTTTCTTT. V and J are TRBV27 and TRBJ1-1; 8 bases align to TRBD1. CDR1 and CDR2 from the germline V gene are MNHEY and SMNVEV (reference sequence). The ends lost 5 bases at V and 5 bases at J; junction bases unmatched: 10. The CDR3 spans 15 residues.